The entry that follows covers one T cell receptor (beta chain) sequence. The data were taken from a study of radiation and T cells in renal cell carcinoma. Trimming shortened V by 8 bases and J by 5 bases, and 13 bases separated the two germline ends. This CDR3 is built from 12 residues. Looked up from germline, CDR1 is KGHSH and CDR2 is LQKENI. Time point in this sample: blood 4 weeks post-SBRT, at nephrectomy. This sample's treatment: 15 Gy SBRT to primary tumor, nephrectomy 4 weeks later. Nephrectomy followed 15 Gy stereotactic body radiation by 4 weeks. Radiation-treated patients gave blood at baseline, week 2 and week 4. Produced via immunoSEQ multiplex PCR; TCRdb's table is partial and in-frame only. The sample comprises under 200,000 clones, roughly 90% of which are singletons, and over 9% rests with the top ten.

The V call is TRBV18, the J call TRBJ2-7; D call uncertain. Sequences were derived from blood, sampled from a patient whose treatment included radiotherapy and nephrectomy. The sequence was collected from a woman in her forties or fifties with renal cell carcinoma. The CDR3 sequence: CASPRGRDEQYF. For the CDR3, the DNA is TGTGCCAGCCCCAGAGGCCGGGACGAGCAGTACTTC.